A single sample gave rise to the 22 T cell receptor beta chains below, sequenced in a study of cytomegalovirus exposure and HLA in healthy donors. A multiplex PCR was run with 60 Vbeta primers and 13 Jbeta primers. The table came from immunoSEQ multiplex PCR; TCRdb's copy has only in-frame clones and leaves some out. The sample has 100,000 or so clones, 75% to 85% seen once. The sequenced sample consisted of PBMCs. These receptors originate from a woman between 40 and 55 years old in good health and CMV-seronegative.

The table lists this clone with a count of one. The chain carries TRBV6-1 and TRBJ1-5, with a tentative D call TRBD1 (5 bases). Per the germline V gene, CDR1 is MNHNS and CDR2 is SASEGT. The CDR3 is 13 amino acids. V dropped 6 bases and J dropped 5 bases, with 11 bases sitting between them. The CDR3 DNA reads TGTGCCAGCAGATGGGGGGTAGATCAGCCCCAGCATTTT. Amino acid sequence: CASRWGVDQPQHF.

The gene calls are TRBV7-9 and TRBJ2-3; 8 bases map to TRBD2. After removal of 5 bases from V and 3 bases from J, the junction contained 4 bases not matched to a gene. This CDR3 spans 14 amino acids. Germline CDR1 reads SEHNR; CDR2 reads FQNEAQ (reference sequence). CDR3 DNA sequence: TGTGCCAGCAGCCCCGGGGGGGCGACAGATACGCAGTATTTT. This sequence encodes CASSPGGATDTQYF.

The V call is TRBV9, the J call TRBJ2-1; possibly TRBD1 for D (6 bases). The germline CDR1 and CDR2 sequences are SGDLS and YYNGEE. The CDR3 has 14 residues. Trimming shortened V by 4 bases and J by 9 bases, and 17 bases separated the two germline ends. DNA of the CDR3: TGTGCCAGCAGCTCACTGGACAGTCAGGGTGAGCAGTTCTTC. It codes for CASSSLDSQGEQFF.

The chain combines TRBV19 with TRBJ1-5; no firm D call. CDR1 is LNHDA, CDR2 SQIVND, per germline (reference sequence). The V end was cut by 8 bases, the J end by 2 bases, with 16 bases between. The CDR3 length is 15 residues. CDR3 DNA sequence: TGTGCCAGTTCCATCGCGGCAACGGGCAATCAGCCCCAGCATTTT. Residues: CASSIAATGNQPQHF.

The chain links TRBV18 to TRBJ2-6; 9 bases are shared with TRBD1. Germline V gives CDR1 KGHSH, CDR2 LQKENI. Trimming removed 2 bases from V and 1 base from J; junction bases left unmatched: 3. This CDR3 has 17 amino acids. The CDR3 DNA reads as TGTGCCAGCTCACCAAGGGACAGGGCGTCTGGGGCCAACGTCCTGACTTTC. Translating gives CASSPRDRASGANVLTF.

The chain couples TRBV27 to TRBJ2-1, with D possibly being TRBD1 (6 bases). The germline V and J ends were trimmed by 9 bases and 6 bases, with 21 bases remaining between them. The V gene's germline CDR1 is MNHEY and CDR2 SMNVEV (reference sequence). This CDR3 is 15 amino acids long. The CDR3 bases are TGTGCCAGTATGGGGACAACCTATCTAGGCAATGAGCAGTTCTTC. Translation gives CASMGTTYLGNEQFF.

The chain combines TRBV25-1 with TRBJ1-3, with no clear D. V was trimmed by 7 bases and J by 0 bases, leaving 7 bases between them. The CDR3 is 13 amino acids. Germline values: CDR1 MGHDK, CDR2 SYGVNS. Written as DNA, the CDR3 is TGTGCCAGCAATGGGCTCTCTGGAAACACCATATATTTT. This encodes CASNGLSGNTIYF.

The J gene is TRBJ2-5, the V gene TRBV13; 7 bases are a match to TRBD1. There are 16 residues in the CDR3. CDR1 PRHDT and CDR2 FYEKMQ come from the germline V gene (reference sequence). Unmatched junction bases numbered 9, after V lost 1 base and J lost 4 bases. The CDR3 loop reads CASSLVERGGGETQYF. DNA of the CDR3: TGTGCCAGCAGCTTAGTCGAAAGAGGGGGCGGAGAGACCCAGTACTTC.

V is TRBV5-1 and J is TRBJ2-7, with D possibly matching TRBD1 (5 bases). The germline V and J ends were trimmed by 4 bases and 5 bases, with 10 bases remaining between them. CDR1 and CDR2 (germline): SGHRS, YFSETQ. The length of the CDR3 is 12 residues. The CDR3 nucleotides read TGCGCCAGCAGCCTCGACAGAGACGAGCAGTACTTC. Protein sequence: CASSLDRDEQYF.

The chain's CDR3 is CASSLSTLKQGVGGNTIYF. Written as DNA, the CDR3 is TGTGCCAGCAGCCTTTCGACCCTCAAACAGGGAGTAGGTGGAAACACCATATATTTT. J is TRBJ1-3 and V is TRBV4-2, with D perhaps TRBD1 (6 bases). Germline assignment: CDR1 LGHNA and CDR2 YNFKEQ. V dropped 4 bases and J dropped 3 bases, with 25 bases sitting between them. This CDR3 region has 19 residues.

This sequence joins TRBV5-6 and TRBJ2-7; TRBD2 matches 9 bases. Germline V lookup: CDR1 SGHDT, CDR2 YYEEEE. V shed 6 bases, J shed 4 bases, and the junction held 5 bases outside the gene matches. The CDR3 sequence is 13 residues long. CDR3 sequence reads: CASTAGGDYEQYF. The CDR3 DNA reads TGTGCCAGCACGGCGGGGGGGGATTACGAGCAGTACTTC.

The V call is TRBV4-2, the J call TRBJ2-7; 14 nucleotides align to TRBD2. CDR3 size: 15 residues. With 5 bases clipped from V and 4 bases from J, the junction kept 4 bases outside the gene matches. Per the germline V gene, CDR1 is LGHNA and CDR2 is YNFKEQ. The CDR3 spells CASSEGTSGGYEQYF. The CDR3 nucleotides are TGTGCCAGCAGCGAGGGGACTAGCGGGGGTTACGAGCAGTACTTC.

This clone was counted at least ten times. This chain links TRBV7-2 with TRBJ1-2; no firm D call. The CDR3 is made up of 13 amino acids. Trimming took 2 bases from V and 9 from J, leaving 13 bases between them. Looked up from germline, CDR1 is SGHTA and CDR2 is FQGNSA. The CDR3 is CASSLLTSDRYTF. In DNA, the CDR3 is TGTGCCAGCAGCTTATTGACATCCGATCGCTACACCTTC.

The chain combines TRBV7-2 with TRBJ2-1; D remains unclear. CDR1 and CDR2 (germline): SGHTA, FQGNSA. V lost 2 bases and J lost 10, with 12 bases in between. The CDR3 contains 13 residues. In nucleotides, the CDR3 is TGTGCCAGCAGCTTAAGTTTGCAGTACGAGCAGTTCTTC. It translates to CASSLSLQYEQFF.

The CDR3 sequence: CASSVSGTETFSYEQYF. The CDR3 DNA sequence: TGTGCCAGCAGCGTTTCCGGGACAGAGACCTTCTCCTACGAGCAGTACTTC. V is TRBV9 and J is TRBJ2-7; 7 bases map to TRBD1. Germline V gene data show CDR1 as SGDLS and CDR2 as YYNGEE. The CDR3 is 17 amino acids. V was pared by 2 bases and J by 0 bases, with 11 bases of the junction left unmatched.

The chain is built from TRBV7-2 and TRBJ2-3; 7 nucleotides match TRBD1. The CDR3 totals 12 residues. After removal of 5 bases from V and 10 bases from J, the junction contained 6 bases not matched to a gene. Germline-derived CDR1 and CDR2 are SGHTA and FQGNSA. This CDR3 is CASSRRTGSQYF. For the CDR3, the DNA is TGTGCCAGCAGCCGACGGACAGGCTCGCAGTATTTT.

J is TRBJ1-1 and V is TRBV5-6; possibly TRBD1 for D (6 bases). With 4 bases removed from V and 6 bases from J, the gap between germline ends came to 13 bases. CDR3 length: 13 amino acids. Germline V lookup: CDR1 SGHDT, CDR2 YYEEEE. Here the CDR3 reads CASSLRGGAEAFF. The CDR3 coding sequence is TGTGCCAGCAGCCTCCGGGGGGGCGCTGAAGCTTTCTTT.

The V call is TRBV15, the J call TRBJ1-2, with no clear D. CDR3 length: 14 residues. CDR1 and CDR2 (germline): LNHNV, YYDKDF (reference sequence). Trimming pared 0 bases from V and 8 bases from J, leaving 13 bases between. This CDR3 reads CATSRDHGLGGYTF. As DNA, the CDR3 is TGTGCCACCAGCAGAGATCATGGGCTCGGAGGCTACACCTTC.

The J gene is TRBJ2-1, the V gene TRBV19, with D maybe TRBD2 (5 bases). The V and J ends lost 8 bases and 7 bases respectively, with 30 bases between them. The germline V gene has CDR1 LNHDA and CDR2 SQIVND (reference sequence). This CDR3 has 18 residues. CDR3 residues: CASSTREQRRLTPNEQFF. The CDR3 DNA reads TGTGCCAGTTCTACAAGGGAACAAAGGAGGTTAACTCCGAATGAGCAGTTCTTC.

This chain connects TRBV15 to TRBJ1-1; 7 bases are a match to TRBD1. This CDR3 has 16 amino acids. With V trimmed by 0 bases and J by 2 bases, 6 bases remained unmatched. CDR1 and CDR2 (germline): LNHNV, YYDKDF (reference sequence). CDR3 in amino acids: CATSRESDRANTEAFF. CDR3 DNA sequence: TGTGCCACCAGCAGAGAGTCCGACAGGGCTAACACTGAAGCTTTCTTT.

This clone was observed a few times. The V call is TRBV5-5, the J call TRBJ1-6; no clear D gene. The V end lost 0 bases, the J end lost 8 bases, and 12 bases lay between the germline ends. CDR3 size: 15 residues. The germline CDR1 and CDR2 sequences are SGHKS and YYEKEE (reference sequence). The CDR3 sequence is CASSLGARVHSPLHF. The CDR3 nucleotides are TGTGCCAGCAGCTTGGGGGCTCGCGTACATTCACCCCTCCACTTT.

The gene calls are TRBV6-1 and TRBJ2-7; no clear D gene. V was pared by 4 bases and J by 3 bases, with 10 bases between. CDR1 is MNHNS and CDR2 is SASEGT in the germline V gene. The CDR3 has 13 residues. As DNA, the CDR3 is TGTGCCAGCAGTGGAGTCCCCGGCTACGAGCAGTACTTC. Translation: CASSGVPGYEQYF.